This is a list of T cell receptor beta chains from one sample in a study of CD8+CD57+ T cells in acquired aplastic anemia. MiXCR was run by TCRdb on the reads, yielding one entry per CDR3 protein. The table has fewer than 45,000 distinct CDR3 sequences, roughly three quarters seen once. Specimen: sorted CD4+, CD8+, or CD8+CD57+ T cells (not recorded which) from PBMCs. These receptors came from a human donor in good health, serving as a control. The CDR3 runs from the conserved cysteine through the conserved F or W. The D gene is left open where the match is weak. Size is stated for part of the rows, as once, few or many counts, or as a class when the clone is expanded.

NA,TRBJ2-7,TRBV24-1,NA,TGTGCCACCAGTGATTCCCGGACGAGTTCGGGCTACGAGCAGTACTTC,CATSDSRTSSGYEQYF
NA,TRBJ1-5,TRBV2,NA,TGTGCCAGCAGTGAGTTGACTGGCGATCAGCCCCAGCATTTT,CASSELTGDQPQHF
NA,TRBJ1-3,TRBV29-1,NA,TGCAGCGTGGCACCCTCTGGAAACACCATATATTTT,CSVAPSGNTIYF
NA,TRBJ1-3,TRBV19,NA,TGTGCCTCCCAATCGGGAAGGGGACCTGGAAACACCATATATTTT,CASQSGRGPGNTIYF
TRBD1,TRBJ2-7,TRBV29-1,NA,TGCAGCGCCGGGACAGACTACGAGCAGTACTTC,CSAGTDYEQYF
NA,TRBJ1-6,TRBV24-1,NA,TGTGCCACCAGTACGGGGAGTAATTCACCCCTCCACTTT,CATSTGSNSPLHF
NA,TRBJ1-6,TRBV15,NA,TGTGCCACCAGCAGAGCAACCCGGGACGCGGCCTGGAACTCACCCCTCCACTTT,CATSRATRDAAWNSPLHF
NA,TRBJ1-1,TRBV29-1,once,TGCAGCGTTGAGGCGAACACTGAAGCTTTCTTT,CSVEANTEAFF
NA,TRBJ1-1,TRBV12-3/TRBV12-4,NA,TGTGCCAGCAGTCACACTGAAGCTTTCTTT,CASSHTEAFF
NA,TRBJ1-2,TRBV5-6,medium-sized,TGTGCCAGCAGCTTGGGAGATCTAGAATTTCCCTATGGCTACACCTTC,CASSLGDLEFPYGYTF
NA,TRBJ2-1,TRBV7-9,NA,TGTGCCAGCAGCTTAGCCGGGGAGCTTGAGCAGTTCTTC,CASSLAGELEQFF
NA,TRBJ2-5,TRBV6-2/TRBV6-3,NA,TGTGCCAGCAGTTTCGCAGAAGAGACCCAGTACTTC,CASSFAEETQYF
NA,TRBJ2-1,TRBV19,NA,TGTGCCAGTAGTATTATGGGATTCTCCTACAGTGAGCAGTTCTTC,CASSIMGFSYSEQFF
NA,TRBJ1-2,TRBV7-9,NA,TGTGCCAGCAACCCTGGTGAGACTAACTATGGCTACACCTTC,CASNPGETNYGYTF
NA,TRBJ1-2,TRBV19,NA,TGTGCCAGTAGTGAAGGTCACAGGCCCGACTATGGCTACACCTTC,CASSEGHRPDYGYTF
TRBD1,TRBJ2-7,TRBV13,NA,TGTGCCAGCAGCCTCGTTTACACAGGGGCCGCCTACGAGCAGTACTTC,CASSLVYTGAAYEQYF
NA,TRBJ1-2,TRBV10-3,NA,TGTGCCATCAGGGCAGGGGACAACTATGGCTACACCTTC,CAIRAGDNYGYTF
TRBD2,TRBJ2-3,TRBV6-2/TRBV6-3,NA,TGTGCCAGCAGCGAAAGCGGGGGAGATACGCAGTATTTT,CASSESGGDTQYF
NA,TRBJ2-3,TRBV11-1,NA,TGTGCCAGCAGCTTAGGGCAGCCTAGCACAGATACGCAGTATTTT,CASSLGQPSTDTQYF
NA,TRBJ1-2,TRBV11-2,NA,TGTGCCAGCAGCTTATTCCTTTCCGTCCCGGGAGGCTATGGCTACACCTTC,CASSLFLSVPGGYGYTF
NA,TRBJ1-1,TRBV9,NA,TGTGCCAGCAGCGTGGGACAACAGGGAGCTTTCTTT,CASSVGQQGAFF
NA,TRBJ1-1,TRBV29-1,NA,TGCAGCGGGAAAACATCGAACACTGAAGCTTTCTTT,CSGKTSNTEAFF
NA,TRBJ1-1,TRBV19,NA,TGTGCCAGTAGTCCTCCGGGACTCAGGCGGACTGAAGCTTTCTTT,CASSPPGLRRTEAFF
NA,TRBJ2-7,TRBV10-3,few,TGTGCCATCAGGGGTGCGGCAACGCAGTACTTC,CAIRGAATQYF
NA,TRBJ2-5,TRBV19,NA,TGTGCCAGTAGTATCCAGGGAGGTCAAGAGACCCAGTACTTC,CASSIQGGQETQYF
NA,TRBJ2-7,TRBV7-2,NA,TGTGCCAGCAGCTTAGGGAAGATCTACGAGCAGTACTTC,CASSLGKIYEQYF